This T cell receptor beta chain was sequenced during a study of a mutant IDH1 vaccine in newly diagnosed glioma. Study as a whole: The initiation of vaccination occurred 4-6 weeks after radiotherapy alone, or with temozolomide cycles. The study, taken as a whole, reports: It seemed that pseudoprogression was not linked to changes in the top peripheral T cell clonotypes.

The table came from immunoSEQ multiplex PCR; TCRdb's copy has only in-frame clones and leaves some out. The profile shows tens of thousands of clones, roughly 80% of them singletons. The time point is: week 23, last vaccination. Every single dose of the vaccine, 300 ug of mutant IDH1 20-mer peptide, came with topical imiquimod. Each donor presented with a new WHO grade 3 or 4 astrocytoma that tested IDH1-mutant and showed ATRX loss. As concerns this clone: Its antigen is currently unknown.

Germline-derived CDR1 and CDR2 are LNHDA and SQIVND (reference sequence). The V end was cut by 3 bases, the J end by 10 bases, with 18 bases between. This CDR3 spans 14 amino acids. V usage is TRBV19 and J usage is TRBJ1-2, with a weak D call TRBD1 (6 bases). This receptor was identified in a man aged 50 or older with glioma. The sample was PBMCs, taken from a glioma patient whose treatment included an IDH1 peptide vaccine. The CDR3 reads CASSIHVTGADYTF. DNA of the CDR3: TGTGCCAGTAGTATTCACGTGACGGGGGCTGACTACACCTTC.